This record concerns one TCR beta chain sequence. Its antigen is not identified. These data come from a study of cytomegalovirus exposure and HLA in healthy donors. The CDR3 has 17 residues. The V segment lost 4 bases and the J segment 4 bases; nucleotides outside the gene matches: 14. CDR1 is SGHRS, CDR2 YFSETQ, per germline. The primer mix had 60 Vbeta and 13 Jbeta primers. Assay used: immunoSEQ multiplex PCR; TCRdb lists only in-frame clones, some missing. In the table there are 220,000 or so clones, 60% to 80% of which are singletons. Whole-study results and caveats: Later analysis identified several of the most significant clusters that appeared linked to common viral pathogens.

The sequencing sample was made of PBMCs. This chain joins TRBV5-1 and TRBJ2-7; 10 bases fit TRBD1. The receptor comes from a young woman in good health and CMV-seronegative. CDR3 sequence reads: CASSPHHRDRGWYEQYF. The CDR3 DNA sequence: TGCGCCAGCAGCCCCCATCACCGGGACAGGGGATGGTACGAGCAGTACTTC. The full variable domain, in which reference TRBV5-1 and TRBJ2-7 provide the parts outside the CDR3, is KAGVTQTPRYLIKTRGQQVTLSCSPISGHRSVSWYQQTPGQGLQFLFEYFSETQRNKGNFPGRFSGRQFSNSRSEMNVSTLELGDSALYLCASSPHHRDRGWYEQYFGPGTRLTVT.